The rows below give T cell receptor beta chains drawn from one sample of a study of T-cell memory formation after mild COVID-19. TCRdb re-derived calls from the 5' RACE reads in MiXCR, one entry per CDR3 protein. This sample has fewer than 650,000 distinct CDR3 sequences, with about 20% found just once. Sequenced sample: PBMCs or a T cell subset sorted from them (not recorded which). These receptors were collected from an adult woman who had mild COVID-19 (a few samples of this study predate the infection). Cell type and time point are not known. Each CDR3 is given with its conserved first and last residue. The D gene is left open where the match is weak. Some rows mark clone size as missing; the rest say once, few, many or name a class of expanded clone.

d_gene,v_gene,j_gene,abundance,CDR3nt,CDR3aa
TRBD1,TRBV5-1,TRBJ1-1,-,TGCGCCAGCAGAGGACAGGGGGCGGGAGCTGAAGCTTTCTTT,CASRGQGAGAEAFF
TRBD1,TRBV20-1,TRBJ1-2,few,TGCAGTGCTAGTAATCGGGGACAGGGAAACTATGGCTACACCTTC,CSASNRGQGNYGYTF
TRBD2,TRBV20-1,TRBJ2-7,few,TGCAGTACCGGACTAGCGGGGGGTGGTGAGCAGTACTTC,CSTGLAGGGEQYF
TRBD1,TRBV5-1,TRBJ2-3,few,TGCGCCAGCAGCACCGGGACAGGGAGGACAGATACGCAGTATTTT,CASSTGTGRTDTQYF
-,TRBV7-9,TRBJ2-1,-,TGTGCCAGCAGCTCCCGAAGGGGAGGGGGGAATGAGCAGTTCTTC,CASSSRRGGGNEQFF
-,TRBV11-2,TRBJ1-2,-,TGTGCCAGCAGCTTATTAAGGGCTTCGGATGGCTACACCTTC,CASSLLRASDGYTF
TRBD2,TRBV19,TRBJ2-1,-,TGTGCCAGTAGTATAGTACTAGCGGCCTACAATGAGCAGTTCTTC,CASSIVLAAYNEQFF
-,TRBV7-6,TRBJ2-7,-,TGTGCCAGCAGTCCGTTTTCACTAGGGACCTACGAGCAGTACTTC,CASSPFSLGTYEQYF
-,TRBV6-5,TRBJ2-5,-,TGTGCCAGCAGTTACGGGGCAGGGTCAGGTCAAGAGACCCAGTACTTC,CASSYGAGSGQETQYF
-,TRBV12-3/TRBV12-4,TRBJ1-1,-,TGTGCCAGCAGCCCCCGGAGGGGGGAGAACACTGAAGCTTTCTTT,CASSPRRGENTEAFF
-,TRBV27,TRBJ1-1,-,TGTGCCAGCAGTTTAAAGGGGAGGAACACTGAAGCTTTCTTT,CASSLKGRNTEAFF
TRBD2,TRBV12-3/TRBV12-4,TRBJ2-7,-,TGTGCCAGCAGTCCCCCGGGACTAGCGGGGGCAGGAAAGCAGTACTTC,CASSPPGLAGAGKQYF
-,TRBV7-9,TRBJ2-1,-,TGTGCCAGCAGCGGAGGCGTTGCTGTCTTC,CASSGGVAVF
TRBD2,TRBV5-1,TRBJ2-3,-,TGCGCCAGCAGCCTTCCGAGGGCGCGGGGGGTAATTACACCGTCTGACACAGATACGCAGTATTTT,CASSLPRARGVITPSDTDTQYF
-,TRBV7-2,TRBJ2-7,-,TGTGCCAGCAGCTTACGGGCCGTAAGCTCCTACGAGCAGTACTTC,CASSLRAVSSYEQYF
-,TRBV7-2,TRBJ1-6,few,TGTGCCAGCAGCTTAGGGTCGGATGTGGCCTATAATTCACCCCTCCACTTT,CASSLGSDVAYNSPLHF
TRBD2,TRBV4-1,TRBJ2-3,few,TGCGCCAGCAGCCAAGATGGACTAGGTGGGCAGTATTTT,CASSQDGLGGQYF
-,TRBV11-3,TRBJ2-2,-,TGTGCCAGCAGCCCACGGAAGAACACCGGGGAGCTGTTTTTT,CASSPRKNTGELFF
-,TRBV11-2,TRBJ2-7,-,TGTGCCAGCGGCCCCTTCCGTTCCTACGAGCAGTACTTC,CASGPFRSYEQYF
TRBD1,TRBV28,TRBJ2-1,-,TGTGCCAGCAGTTGGGGACAGGGCAGGGTCAATGAGCAGTTCTTC,CASSWGQGRVNEQFF
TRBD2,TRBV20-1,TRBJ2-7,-,TGCAGTGCTAGGGGAGCGGGAGGAAGGGAGCAGTACTTC,CSARGAGGREQYF
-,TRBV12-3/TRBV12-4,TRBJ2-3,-,TGTGCCAGCAGGGAGGACGGCGAATCTAGCACAGATACGCAGTATTTT,CASREDGESSTDTQYF
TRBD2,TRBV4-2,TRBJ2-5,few,TGTGCCAGCAGCCATCGACTAGCGGGAGGGCAATTGAGAGAGACCCAGTACTTC,CASSHRLAGGQLRETQYF
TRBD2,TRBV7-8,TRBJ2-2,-,TGTGCCAGCAGCTTCCTAGGGGTAGCGGGAGGGCCTCCCACCGGGGAGCTGTTTTTT,CASSFLGVAGGPPTGELFF
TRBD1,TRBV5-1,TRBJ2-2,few,TGCGCCAGCAGCTTGAATCCCGGGACAGGGGAAAAGCTGTTTTTT,CASSLNPGTGEKLFF
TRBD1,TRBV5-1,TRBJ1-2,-,TGCGCCAGCAGCTTTCAGGGGGCGCAGGACTATGGCTACACCTTC,CASSFQGAQDYGYTF